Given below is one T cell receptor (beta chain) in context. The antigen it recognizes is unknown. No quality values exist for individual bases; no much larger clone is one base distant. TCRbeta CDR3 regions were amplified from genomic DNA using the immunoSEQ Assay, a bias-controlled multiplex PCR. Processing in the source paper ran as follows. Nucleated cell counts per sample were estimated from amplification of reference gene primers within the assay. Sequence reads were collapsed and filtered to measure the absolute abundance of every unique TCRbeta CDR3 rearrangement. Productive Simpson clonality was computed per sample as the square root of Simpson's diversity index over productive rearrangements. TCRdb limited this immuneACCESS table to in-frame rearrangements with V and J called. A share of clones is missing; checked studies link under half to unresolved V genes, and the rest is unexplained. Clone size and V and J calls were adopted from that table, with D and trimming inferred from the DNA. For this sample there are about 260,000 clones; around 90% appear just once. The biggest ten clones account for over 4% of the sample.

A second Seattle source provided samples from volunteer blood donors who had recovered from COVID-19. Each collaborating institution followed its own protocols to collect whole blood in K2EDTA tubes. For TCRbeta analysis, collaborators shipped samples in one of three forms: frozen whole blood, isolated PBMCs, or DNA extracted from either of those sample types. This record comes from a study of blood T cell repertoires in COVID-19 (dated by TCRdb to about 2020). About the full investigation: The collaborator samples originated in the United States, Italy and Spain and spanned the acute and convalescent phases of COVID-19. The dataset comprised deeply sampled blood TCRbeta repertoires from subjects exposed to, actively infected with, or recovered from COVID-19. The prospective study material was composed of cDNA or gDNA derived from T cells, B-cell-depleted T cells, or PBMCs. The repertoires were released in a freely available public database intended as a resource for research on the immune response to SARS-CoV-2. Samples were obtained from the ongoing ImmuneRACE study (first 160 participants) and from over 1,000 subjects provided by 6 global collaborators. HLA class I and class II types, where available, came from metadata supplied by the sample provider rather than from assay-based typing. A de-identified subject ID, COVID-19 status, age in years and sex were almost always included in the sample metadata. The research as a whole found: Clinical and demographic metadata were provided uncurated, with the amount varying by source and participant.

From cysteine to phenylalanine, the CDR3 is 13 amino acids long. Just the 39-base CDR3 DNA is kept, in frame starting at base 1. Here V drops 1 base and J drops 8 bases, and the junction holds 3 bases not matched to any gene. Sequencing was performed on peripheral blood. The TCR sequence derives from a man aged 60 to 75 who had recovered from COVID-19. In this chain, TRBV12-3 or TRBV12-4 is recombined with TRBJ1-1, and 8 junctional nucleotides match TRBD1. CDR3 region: CASSLGDRTEAFF. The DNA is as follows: TGTGCCAGCAGTTTAGGGGACAGGACCGAAGCTTTCTTT.